The 28 T cell receptor beta chains below were found in one sample sequenced in a study of memory CD4+ T cells and cytomegalovirus serostatus. The sort gate was single viable CD3+CD4+CD8-CD45RO+ cells for memory CD4+ T cells. Sequenced by immunoSEQ multiplex PCR; TCRdb stores in-frame clones only, minus some. There are 55,000 to 65,000 clones in the sample; 82% occur only once, and over 0.35% lies in the top ten. The sample comprised memory CD4+ T cells from blood. These receptors were taken from an adult in good health and CMV-seronegative.

This clone was counted a few times. The chain couples TRBV5-1 to TRBJ1-5; D gene uncertain. This CDR3 region has 13 residues. Trimming removed 4 bases from V and 3 bases from J, with 8 bases in between. Germline V gives CDR1 SGHRS, CDR2 YFSETQ. CDR3: CASSPGPNQPQHF. CDR3 DNA sequence: TGCGCCAGCAGCCCGGGCCCCAATCAGCCCCAGCATTTT.

The sample holds one count of this clone. The chain combines TRBV7-9 with TRBJ1-4; 7 bases match TRBD1. In germline, CDR1 is SEHNR, CDR2 FQNEAQ (reference sequence). The CDR3 contains 12 residues. Germline trimming cut 8 bases from V and 8 bases from J; bases unmatched to any gene: 5. The CDR3: CASGGQVEKLFF. In nucleotides, the CDR3 is TGTGCCAGCGGTGGACAGGTGGAAAAACTGTTTTTT.

Here the CDR3 DNA reads TGTGCCAGCAGCCCGACAGGGGGCTTAGGATCACCCCTCCACTTT. It specifies CASSPTGGLGSPLHF. The V call is TRBV7-2, the J call TRBJ1-6; 10 positions match TRBD1. Trimming cost V 5 bases and J 10 bases; bases outside gene matches: 8. CDR3 size: 15 residues. The germline gives CDR1 SGHTA, CDR2 FQGNSA.

As to this clone: A read error may produce the germline difference seen at one junction end. This sequence joins TRBV7-7 and TRBJ2-3; 7 bases line up with TRBD1. The CDR3 has 13 amino acids. Germline assignment: CDR1 SSHAT and CDR2 FNYEAQ (reference sequence). For the CDR3, the DNA is TGTGCTAGCAGCCAGGGGGGCACAGATACGCAGTATTTT. It codes for CASSQGGTDTQYF.

V is TRBV18 and J is TRBJ1-6; D uncertain. This CDR3 is built from 13 residues. From germline, CDR1 is KGHSH and CDR2 LQKENI. Trimming stripped 6 bases from V and 8 bases from J, with 11 bases between. CDR3 protein: CASSSHTDSPLHF. The CDR3 bases are TGTGCCAGCTCTTCACATACGGATTCACCCCTCCACTTT.

V gene TRBV7-2 combines with J gene TRBJ2-6; TRBD2 matches 8 bases. Germline V gene lookup returns CDR1 SGHTA and CDR2 FQGNSA. The CDR3 spans 18 residues. The ends lost 4 bases at V and 0 bases at J; junction bases unmatched: 8. In nucleotides, the CDR3 is TGTGCCAGCAGCTCCTTAGCGGGGTCCCACTCTGGGGCCAACGTCCTGACTTTC. Encoded protein: CASSSLAGSHSGANVLTF. Using reference TRBV7-2 and TRBJ2-6 for the parts outside the CDR3, the full variable domain is GAGVSQSPSNKVTEKGKDVELRCDPISGHTALYWYRQSLGQGLEFLIYFQGNSAPDKSGLPSDRFSAERTGGSVSTLTIQRTQQEDSAVYLCASSSLAGSHSGANVLTFGAGSRLTVL.

This clone has only one observation. The chain is built from TRBV5-8 and TRBJ1-5; D uncertain. Germline values: CDR1 SGHTS, CDR2 YDEGEE. The CDR3 sequence is 16 residues long. The V end lost 3 bases, the J end lost 0 bases, and 13 bases lay between the germline ends. The CDR3 spells CASSSPRILSNQPQHF. The CDR3 DNA reads as TGTGCCAGCAGCTCCCCCCGTATACTTAGCAATCAGCCCCAGCATTTT.

V gene TRBV29-1 combines with J gene TRBJ1-5, with D perhaps matching TRBD1 (5 bases). Germline CDR1 SQVTM, CDR2 ANQGSEA. The CDR3 consists of 13 residues. V lost 5 bases, J lost 3 bases, and 11 bases lay in between. The CDR3 nucleotides are TGCAGCGTTTACGAGGGGCACAATCAGCCCCAGCATTTT. Its protein is CSVYEGHNQPQHF.

The gene calls are TRBV28 and TRBJ2-3, with 12 positions matching TRBD2. J was trimmed by 5 bases and V by 6 bases; bases with no gene match: 6. The CDR3 totals 15 residues. CDR1 and CDR2 (germline): MDHEN, SYDVKM. The CDR3 spells CASSLLAGGRDTQYF. In nucleotides, the CDR3 is TGTGCCAGCAGCTTACTAGCGGGGGGAAGAGATACGCAGTATTTT.

The V call is TRBV7-8, the J call TRBJ2-5, with D unclear. In germline, CDR1 is SGHVS, CDR2 FQNEAQ. This CDR3 has 15 amino acids. The ends were cut back, 2 bases at V and 5 bases at J, with 15 bases in the middle. This CDR3 reads CASSLTDSPLETQYF. The CDR3 region has the DNA TGTGCCAGCAGCTTAACAGACTCCCCACTGGAGACCCAGTACTTC.

The table lists this clone with a few counts. One junction end disagrees with the germline gene, perhaps due to a read error. The V and J genes are TRBV7-7 and TRBJ2-1; 8 bases map to TRBD1. Germline V CDR1 and CDR2: SSHAT, FNYEAQ (reference sequence). This CDR3 is 14 amino acids long. As DNA, the CDR3 is TGTGCTAGCAGCCCCCAGGGGGCCAGTTCTGAGCAGTTCTTC. Protein sequence: CASSPQGASSEQFF.

Only a few counts were recorded for this clone. J is TRBJ2-3 and V is TRBV29-1; D remains unclear. The CDR3 is made up of 15 amino acids. Trimming took 5 bases from V and 2 from J, leaving 17 bases between them. CDR1 SQVTM and CDR2 ANQGSEA come from the germline V gene. The chain's CDR3 is CSVRMVVENTDTQYF. As DNA, the CDR3 is TGCAGCGTTAGGATGGTGGTAGAGAACACAGATACGCAGTATTTT.

V gene TRBV7-9 combines with J gene TRBJ1-6, with a tentative D call TRBD1 (5 bases). The CDR3 has 13 residues. Germline values: CDR1 SEHNR, CDR2 FQNEAQ (reference sequence). The germline V and J ends were trimmed by 5 bases and 9 bases, with 11 bases remaining between them. CDR3 loop: CASSSQGGSPLHF. The CDR3 nucleotides read TGTGCCAGCAGCAGTCAGGGTGGTTCACCCCTCCACTTT.

This chain joins TRBV5-1 and TRBJ1-2; 7 positions agree with TRBD1. This CDR3 is 14 amino acids long. Looked up from germline, CDR1 is SGHRS and CDR2 is YFSETQ. After removal of 0 bases from V and 4 bases from J, the junction contained 3 bases not matched to a gene. The CDR3 is CASSLGDRIYGYTF. DNA of the CDR3: TGCGCCAGCAGCTTGGGGGACAGAATCTATGGCTACACCTTC.

J is TRBJ1-3 and V is TRBV6-6; TRBD1 aligns across 9 bases. CDR1 is MNHNY, CDR2 SVGAGI, per germline (reference sequence). This CDR3 region has 16 residues. V lost 2 bases to trimming and J lost 4 bases; unmatched junction nucleotides: 6. In nucleotides, the CDR3 is TGTGCCAGCAGTTACCCGGGACAGGGTGTGGGAAACACCATATATTTT. This sequence encodes CASSYPGQGVGNTIYF.

This sequence joins TRBV27 and TRBJ2-3; tentatively, D is TRBD1 or TRBD2 (5 bases each). Germline CDR1 and CDR2: MNHEY and SMNVEV (reference sequence). Trimming stripped 5 bases from V and 1 base from J, with 16 bases between. CDR3 length: 16 residues. The CDR3 region has the DNA TGTGCCAGCAGTACCCCACGCCTGGGGGGCACAGATACGCAGTATTTT. Encoded protein: CASSTPRLGGTDTQYF.

J is TRBJ2-3 and V is TRBV5-8, with D perhaps TRBD2 (5 bases). The CDR3 is made up of 15 amino acids. Germline lookup yields CDR1 SGHTS and CDR2 YDEGEE. V was shortened by 4 bases and J by 2 bases, with 14 bases between the two germline ends. CDR3 residues: CASSTSGVPTDTQYF. CDR3 nucleotides: TGTGCCAGCAGCACTTCCGGGGTCCCCACAGATACGCAGTATTTT.

The rearrangement links TRBV13 to TRBJ2-2; weak D call: TRBD2 (6 bases). Trimming removed 5 bases at V and 6 bases at J, with 16 bases between. In germline, CDR1 is PRHDT, CDR2 FYEKMQ (reference sequence). This CDR3 region has 15 residues. In nucleotides, the CDR3 is TGTGCCAGCAGCACCGGGGCCGGGGGAGCCGGGGAGCTGTTTTTT. Amino acid sequence: CASSTGAGGAGELFF.

This chain joins TRBV10-3 and TRBJ2-7; 11 nucleotides align to TRBD1. V shed 4 bases and J 5 bases; nucleotides not matched to a gene: 4. The germline gives CDR1 ENHRY, CDR2 SYGVKD. The CDR3 loop spans 14 amino acids. The CDR3 DNA is TGTGCCATCAGTGCCCGGACAGGGGGCGACGAGCAGTACTTC. Translation: CAISARTGGDEQYF.

A single count supports this clone. The chain employs TRBV9 and TRBJ2-2; 7 nucleotides match TRBD2. Germline assignment: CDR1 SGDLS and CDR2 YYNGEE. The CDR3 runs 15 residues. J gave up 4 bases and V 3 bases, and 6 bases lay outside the gene matches. In nucleotides, the CDR3 is TGTGCCAGCAGCGATCCCCCGGGGGGCACCGGGGAGCTGTTTTTT. It is translated as CASSDPPGGTGELFF.

This rearrangement joins TRBV29-1 to TRBJ1-1; TRBD1 might be the D (5 bases). The CDR3 extends over 13 amino acids. V was clipped by 2 bases and J by 4 bases, with 11 bases between them. The germline V gene has CDR1 SQVTM and CDR2 ANQGSEA. The CDR3 is CSVEWGWSTEAFF. For the CDR3, the DNA is TGCAGCGTTGAATGGGGCTGGAGCACTGAAGCTTTCTTT.

This clone was seen a single time. Germline is not matched at one junction end, which may reflect a read error. The chain is built from TRBV5-6 and TRBJ2-5, with D unresolved. CDR3 size: 15 residues. Germline assignment: CDR1 SGHDT and CDR2 YYEEEE. The CDR3 reads CASSRRLGGEETQYF. The CDR3 DNA follows: TGTGCCAGCAGCCGGCGGTTGGGCGGCGAAGAAACCCAGTACTTC.

In this sample, this clone turned up once. The J gene is TRBJ1-3, the V gene TRBV6-1; 8 bases match TRBD1. Germline loops: CDR1 MNHNS, CDR2 SASEGT. With V trimmed by 0 bases and J by 0 bases, 7 bases remained unmatched. The CDR3 totals 18 residues. The CDR3: CASSEAPGQVISGNTIYF. DNA of the CDR3: TGTGCCAGCAGTGAAGCTCCGGGACAGGTCATCTCTGGAAACACCATATATTTT.

A few counts support this clone. V gene TRBV30 combines with J gene TRBJ1-3, with D possibly being TRBD1 (6 bases). Germline CDR1 GTSNPN, CDR2 SVGIG (reference sequence). The CDR3 is 15 residues long. The V end lost 4 bases, the J end lost 0 bases, and 13 bases lay between the germline ends. The CDR3 here is CAWTGGAASGNTIYF. CDR3 nucleotide sequence: TGTGCCTGGACCGGGGGGGCCGCCTCTGGAAACACCATATATTTT.

The chain uses TRBV6-1 and TRBJ2-7; D is ambiguous. The CDR3 consists of 13 residues. Between the trimmed V and J ends, which lost 1 base and 7 bases, there was a span of 11 bases. CDR1 is MNHNS, CDR2 SASEGT, per germline. CDR3 sequence reads: CASSEGQLGEQYF. CDR3 nucleotides: TGTGCCAGCAGTGAAGGCCAGCTTGGAGAGCAGTACTTC.

The chain recombines TRBV29-1 with TRBJ2-7; 8 bases align to TRBD1. Trimming took 4 bases from V and 5 from J; bases not matched to a gene: 10. Germline values: CDR1 SQVTM, CDR2 ANQGSEA. CDR3 length: 14 amino acids. The CDR3 DNA follows: TGCAGCGTTGCCGCGACAGGGGCGGTCAACGAGCAGTACTTC. Amino acid sequence: CSVAATGAVNEQYF.

The chain is built from TRBV6-1 and TRBJ2-3; tentatively, D is TRBD1 or TRBD2 (7 bases each). The CDR3 is 16 residues long. V was pared by 4 bases and J by 2 bases, with 16 bases between. Germline assignment: CDR1 MNHNS and CDR2 SASEGT. The CDR3 bases are TGTGCCAGCAGTGTTTTTCAGGGGGGGACCACAGATACGCAGTATTTT. Translation: CASSVFQGGTTDTQYF.

CDR3 protein: CASSFGTGVSPLHF. The CDR3, as DNA: TGTGCCAGCAGCTTCGGGACAGGAGTATCACCCCTCCACTTT. The chain links TRBV7-2 to TRBJ1-6; TRBD1 matches at 8 bases. Trimming took 3 bases from V and 10 from J; bases not matched to a gene: 5. Germline V gives CDR1 SGHTA, CDR2 FQGNSA. CDR3 size: 14 residues.